Listed here are 20 T cell receptor beta chains from one sample, sequenced in a study of response to subunit inactivated influenza vaccine. TCRdb reprocessed the RT-PCR reads with MiXCR, giving one entry per CDR3 protein. The table includes about 650,000 distinct CDR3 sequences, roughly 14% detected once. This material consisted of PBMCs from blood, taken 11 to 12 days after vaccination. These receptors all stem from a man aged 50 to 59 who received an inactivated influenza vaccine.

This clonotype was counted only a few times. The genes are TRBV6-5 and TRBJ1-6; D gene uncertain. Germline lookup yields CDR1 MNHEY and CDR2 SVGAGI. Trimming stripped 3 bases from V and 7 bases from J, with 4 bases between. This CDR3 spans 12 amino acids. CDR3 in amino acids: CASSYANSPLHF. CDR3 nucleotide sequence: TGTGCCAGCAGTTATGCGAATTCACCCCTCCACTTT.

The V and J genes are TRBV28 and TRBJ1-2; 7 positions agree with TRBD1. The germline CDR1 and CDR2 sequences are MDHEN and SYDVKM. V shed 0 bases and J 1 base; nucleotides not matched to a gene: 5. The CDR3 spans 16 residues. CDR3 loop: CASSLWGTVNNYGYTF. The DNA for the CDR3 is TGTGCCAGCAGTTTATGGGGGACAGTGAATAACTATGGCTACACCTTC.

This clonotype was seen more than once but under ten times. This chain joins TRBV5-1 and TRBJ1-1; a possible D gene is TRBD1 (5 bases). V lost 4 bases, J lost 6 bases, and 10 bases lay in between. The CDR3 length is 12 residues. Per germline, CDR1 SGHRS and CDR2 YFSETQ. The CDR3 sequence is CASSAAGAEAFF. The CDR3 DNA sequence: TGCGCCAGCAGCGCTGCGGGGGCTGAAGCTTTCTTT. The variable domain in full, with the rest retrieved from reference TRBV5-1 and TRBJ1-1, is KAGVTQTPRYLIKTRGQQVTLSCSPISGHRSVSWYQQTPGQGLQFLFEYFSETQRNKGNFPGRFSGRQFSNSRSEMNVSTLELGDSALYLCASSAAGAEAFFGQGTRLTVV.

This clonotype was seen more than once but under ten times. The chain combines TRBV6-5 with TRBJ1-2; D call uncertain. The CDR3 length is 14 residues. CDR1 and CDR2 from the germline V gene are MNHEY and SVGAGI. Deletions cut 4 bases from V and 7 bases from J, with 16 bases between. The CDR3 DNA sequence: TGTGCCAGCAGTTCCGAGACCGCGGCTGGTGGCTACACCTTC. It is translated as CASSSETAAGGYTF.

This clonotype was seen more than once but under ten times. CDR3 in DNA: TGTGCCAGCAGCCAAGATCCGTCAGGTTGGGGCATTCAGTACTTC. It is translated as CASSQDPSGWGIQYF. The rearrangement links TRBV4-2 to TRBJ2-4; D uncertain. The CDR3 loop spans 15 amino acids. Germline V gene data show CDR1 as LGHNA and CDR2 as YNFKEQ. With 0 bases removed from V and 9 bases from J, the gap between germline ends came to 15 bases.

The V and J genes are TRBV7-9 and TRBJ2-7, with 10 bases fitting TRBD1. V lost 4 bases and J lost 5; bases outside the gene matches: 5. The germline CDR1 and CDR2 sequences are SEHNR and FQNEAQ (reference sequence). This CDR3 has 14 amino acids. The CDR3 region is CASSSGTGVHEQYF. The DNA for the CDR3 is TGTGCCAGCAGCTCCGGGACAGGGGTCCACGAGCAGTACTTC.

The CDR3 coding sequence is TGCAGTGCTAGAGCCACAGGGACCACTGAAGCTTTCTTT. Its translation is CSARATGTTEAFF. The V and J genes are TRBV20-1 and TRBJ1-1, with a possible D match to TRBD1 (6 bases). The CDR3 has 13 residues. The germline CDR1 and CDR2 sequences are DFQATT and SNEGSKA (reference sequence). V dropped 1 base and J dropped 4 bases, with 10 bases sitting between them.

This clonotype showed up many times. The chain joins TRBV15 to TRBJ2-7; perhaps TRBD2 as D (5 bases). The CDR3 has 15 amino acids. V shed 0 bases and J shed 3 bases, with 12 bases lying between them. Germline CDR1 and CDR2: LNHNV and YYDKDF (reference sequence). In DNA form, the CDR3 reads TGTGCCACCAGCAGAGATGACGGAGGAGGCTACGAGCAGTACTTC. It specifies CATSRDDGGGYEQYF.

This clonotype has at least ten counts. This chain joins TRBV12-3 or TRBV12-4 and TRBJ1-1; D call uncertain. The CDR3 loop spans 19 amino acids. V dropped 7 bases and J dropped 0 bases, with 27 bases sitting between them. The CDR3 sequence is CASTNTGRVHNLMNTEAFF. In DNA form, the CDR3 reads TGTGCCAGCACCAACACGGGGAGAGTACACAACCTAATGAACACTGAAGCTTTCTTT.

The gene calls are TRBV5-1 and TRBJ1-6; no firm D call. The ends were cut back, 0 bases at V and 4 bases at J, with 11 bases in the middle. The CDR3 covers 16 residues. CDR1 and CDR2 from the germline V gene are SGHRS and YFSETQ. The CDR3 DNA follows: TGCGCCAGCAGCTTGGCTGCCGCGTCTTATAATTCACCCCTCCACTTT. Translating gives CASSLAAASYNSPLHF.

This clonotype showed up just a few times. The rearrangement joins TRBV6-1 to TRBJ2-7, with TRBD2 matching 11 bases. The germline V gene encodes CDR1 MNHNS and CDR2 SASEGT. This CDR3 region has 15 residues. V lost 6 bases, J lost 4 bases, and 8 bases stayed unmatched. The CDR3: CASSPASGRIYEQYF. The CDR3 bases are TGTGCCAGCAGCCCCGCTAGCGGGAGGATTTACGAGCAGTACTTC.

This clonotype was counted between two and nine times. The rearrangement joins TRBV6-2 or TRBV6-3 to TRBJ2-3; 12 nucleotides match TRBD2. V gave up 2 bases and J gave up 7 bases; unmatched junction bases: 13. This CDR3 region has 18 residues. Germline V gene data show CDR1 as MNHEY and CDR2 as SVGEGT. CDR3 sequence reads: CASSYPVETSGSRYTQYF. CDR3 in DNA: TGTGCCAGCAGTTACCCCGTCGAGACTAGCGGGAGCCGTTATACGCAGTATTTT.

This clonotype was seen a handful of times. CDR3 sequence: CASRRGAVERGNYGYTF. CDR3 DNA sequence: TGTGCCAGCAGGCGAGGGGCAGTTGAAAGAGGGAACTATGGCTACACCTTC. The chain joins TRBV5-5 to TRBJ1-2, with D possibly matching TRBD1 (5 bases). The CDR3 is made up of 17 amino acids. Trimming took off 5 bases at V and 2 bases at J, with 22 bases between the two ends. The V gene's germline CDR1 is SGHKS and CDR2 YYEKEE (reference sequence).

V is TRBV6-4 and J is TRBJ1-5; 7 nucleotides align to TRBD1. This CDR3 has 16 amino acids. Germline V gene data show CDR1 as MRHNA and CDR2 as SNTAGT. The ends lost 2 bases at V and 0 bases at J; junction bases unmatched: 4. The CDR3 nucleotides are TGTGCCAGCAGTGACCAGGACAGGCTTAGCAATCAGCCCCAGCATTTT. Encoded protein: CASSDQDRLSNQPQHF.

The chain is built from TRBV27 and TRBJ2-7; D remains unclear. CDR1 and CDR2 from the germline V gene are MNHEY and SMNVEV (reference sequence). This CDR3 region has 15 residues. Trimming took off 2 bases at V and 5 bases at J, with 16 bases between the two ends. CDR3 loop: CASSLVLGTGHEQYF. The CDR3 region has the DNA TGTGCCAGCAGTTTAGTCCTGGGAACGGGCCACGAGCAGTACTTC.

In its sample, this clonotype was seen a few times. The chain couples TRBV18 to TRBJ2-5; perhaps TRBD2 as D (5 bases). Germline-derived CDR1 and CDR2 are KGHSH and LQKENI. Trimming pared 3 bases from V and 5 bases from J, leaving 13 bases between. This CDR3 comprises 14 residues. The chain's CDR3 is CASSPGAPEETQYF. As DNA, the CDR3 is TGTGCCAGCTCACCGGGAGCGCCAGAGGAGACCCAGTACTTC.

Here the CDR3 reads CATRAPTLASNEQFF. DNA of the CDR3: TGCGCCACTCGAGCCCCAACACTAGCTTCCAATGAGCAGTTCTTC. The chain employs TRBV5-1 and TRBJ2-1, with D maybe TRBD2 (6 bases). The CDR3 extends over 15 amino acids. Trimming stripped 9 bases from V and 6 bases from J, with 22 bases between. Per germline, CDR1 SGHRS and CDR2 YFSETQ.

The chain combines TRBV6-1 with TRBJ1-5; weak D call: TRBD1 (5 bases). V lost 5 bases to trimming and J lost 6 bases, with 11 bases between them. Germline assignment: CDR1 MNHNS and CDR2 SASEGT. The CDR3 spans 13 residues. The CDR3 loop is CASSTLQGQPQHF. CDR3 nucleotide sequence: TGTGCCAGCAGTACCCTCCAGGGTCAGCCCCAGCATTTT.

The genes are TRBV10-3 and TRBJ1-6; D might be TRBD1 (5 bases). CDR1 is ENHRY and CDR2 is SYGVKD in the germline V gene. This CDR3 spans 15 amino acids. Trimming took 3 bases from V and 4 from J, leaving 10 bases between them. CDR3 residues: CAISDGGRYNSPLHF. In DNA form, the CDR3 reads TGTGCCATCAGTGACGGGGGGAGATATAATTCACCCCTCCACTTT.

The genes are TRBV7-8 and TRBJ2-1, with 8 bases aligning to TRBD2. The ends lost 5 bases at V and 10 bases at J; junction bases unmatched: 4. The CDR3 covers 12 residues. The germline V gene has CDR1 SGHVS and CDR2 FQNEAQ. CDR3 amino acids: CASSPQREEQFF. CDR3 coding DNA: TGTGCCAGCAGCCCTCAGCGGGAGGAGCAGTTCTTC.